This T cell receptor (beta chain) was recorded in a study of T cells in Graves' hyperthyroidism and ophthalmopathy (dated by TCRdb to the late 2010s). Looking at the study overall: Peripheral blood was sampled at the time of initial diagnosis, prior to any treatment. A discovery cohort of roughly 96 patients, fewer than 50 with Graves' ophthalmopathy and fewer than 65 with stable Graves' hyperthyroidism, was used to find distinguishing TCR V-J signatures. An independent validation cohort of around 19 hyperthyroidism patients and 17 patients who later progressed to ophthalmopathy tested prospective prediction of ophthalmopathy. The 100 discovery patients were randomly split 7:3 into training and test sets. In about 6 Graves' hyperthyroidism patients, the study also compared T-cell repertoires from thyroid tissue with T-cell repertoires from blood. After blood sampling, hyperthyroidism patients were treated with methimazole at a starting dose of 30 mg daily, and ophthalmopathy patients were treated with high-dose intravenous methylprednisolone. The paper describes TCR Vbeta CDR3 sequencing of some 130 peripheral blood samples, made up of under 50 ophthalmopathy patients, 70 to 75 hyperthyroidism patients and 17 progressor patients. What the authors observed across the whole study: In validation, the model predicted progression to ophthalmopathy a median of roughly 6.5 months before onset, with roughly 70% sensitivity and roughly 79% specificity. Sample size was not statistically predetermined, and blinding of investigators to group allocation was not performed. A model built on a 13 V-J signature distinguished ophthalmopathy from stable hyperthyroidism, reaching about 88% sensitivity and 81% to 83% specificity in cross-validation and 80%/75% in testing. Most expanded thyroid clonotypes (frequency above 0.001) were also detected in blood, a finding suggesting that blood repertoires may reflect thyroid immune responses.

V is cut by 1 base and J by 0 bases, and the space between the germline ends is 13 bases. Measured from the cysteine to the phenylalanine, the CDR3 is 16 residues long. The DNA shown is the 48-base CDR3, in frame from base 1. Looking up the germline V gene (reference sequence) yields CDR1 DFQATT and CDR2 SNEGSKA. TCR beta CDR3 regions were amplified from RNA transcripts. A first-round RT-PCR of the TCR CDR3 used the HTBI primer set with the Qiagen OneStep RT-PCR kit. The libraries were constructed in a second round of multiplex PCR and then size-selected and purified. Libraries were sequenced paired-end with 100 bp reads on an Illumina HiSeq2000. The source study handled its data this way. SOAPnuke was used to process the raw data, throwing out any read that contained adapters or uncalled bases, had a mean Phred below 15, or lacked an exact constant-primer or identifier match. High-quality paired reads were merged with COPE v1.2.5, and unique nucleotide sequences were defined as clonotypes. MiTCR v1.1 was used to align the clonotypes against IMGT TRBV, TRBD and TRBJ reference segments. The analysis was restricted to V-J combinations with a frequency above 0.0001, which together covered 99.2% of the repertoires. A TCS score was defined as the ratio of F50 (clonal expansion) to E x V (chaos), with BLOSUM62-based TCRdist applied between CDR3 peptides within each V-J. Welch's t-statistics and random forest reduced some 510 V-J features to about 13, which were used in a naive Bayes classifier (R e1071). TCRdb reanalyzed the raw reads on its own, using fastp at Q25 for trimming and MiXCR for clone calling, and kept in-frame beta chains. One record per CDR3 amino acid sequence lists the most common genes and DNA. TCRdb's processing, not the authors', yielded these V and J calls. This sample holds about 360,000 distinct CDR3 sequences; approximately 25% were observed only once. The leading ten clones occupy roughly 70% of the sample.

Stable Graves' hyperthyroidism was defined as the absence of progression to ophthalmopathy over 18 months of follow-up. Hyperthyroidism patients were newly diagnosed, had a disease duration of under 2 months, and were aged 18 to 65 years. Patients with uncontrolled infections, other autoimmune diseases, pregnancy or lactation were excluded. Diagnoses relied on clinical symptoms, serum thyroxine and TRAb, thyroid ultrasound and orbital computed tomography. Ficoll-Paque density gradient centrifugation was used to isolate PBMCs from around 9.1 ml of fresh peripheral blood. Total RNA was extracted with Trizol reagent, and quality was checked on an Agilent 2100 Bioanalyzer. This clonotype has more than one count but fewer than ten. Its antigen is not yet known. Within one base of it there is no much larger clone, and no base qualities were kept.

This receptor chain uses TRBV20-1 and TRBJ2-1; a weak D assignment points to TRBD2 (6 bases agree). Sequenced material: blood. This receptor was taken from a man aged 50 to 60 with Graves' hyperthyroidism. The CDR3 here reads CSARGEAGSSYNEQFF. The bases are TGCAGTGCTAGAGGTGAAGCGGGCAGCTCCTACAATGAGCAGTTCTTC.